These 26 T cell receptor beta chains were sequenced from one sample in a study of T cell responses to AZD1222 COVID-19 vaccine. Repertoires were generated with immunoSEQ multiplex PCR, while TCRdb's copy carries only in-frame clones and drops some. Of around 130,000 clones in the sample, 80% to 90% were seen once. The sample consisted of peripheral blood, taken 28 days after the second AZD1222 dose. All receptors come from an adult who received the AZD1222 COVID-19 vaccine.

This clone has just one count. This chain links TRBV5-1 with TRBJ2-1, with D unclear. The CDR3 runs to 11 residues. Looked up from germline, CDR1 is SGHRS and CDR2 is YFSETQ. Trimming took off 4 bases at V and 7 bases at J, with 6 bases between the two ends. The CDR3 sequence is CASSRLNEQFF. In nucleotides, the CDR3 is TGCGCCAGCAGCCGATTGAATGAGCAGTTCTTC. Full variable domain (outside the CDR3, taken from reference TRBV5-1 and TRBJ2-1): KAGVTQTPRYLIKTRGQQVTLSCSPISGHRSVSWYQQTPGQGLQFLFEYFSETQRNKGNFPGRFSGRQFSNSRSEMNVSTLELGDSALYLCASSRLNEQFFGPGTRLTVL.

The V and J genes are TRBV5-4 and TRBJ1-1, with 9 bases lining up with TRBD1. The CDR3 is 16 amino acids. In germline, CDR1 is SGHNT, CDR2 YYREEE (reference sequence). With 4 bases clipped from V and 2 bases from J, the junction kept 9 bases outside the gene matches. In DNA, the CDR3 is TGTGCCAGCAGCACCGCACAGGGGGCGGACAACACTGAAGCTTTCTTT. Translation: CASSTAQGADNTEAFF.

This rearrangement joins TRBV7-2 to TRBJ1-5; D remains unclear. The length of the CDR3 is 14 residues. With 2 bases removed from V and 6 bases from J, the gap between germline ends came to 11 bases. The germline CDR1 and CDR2 sequences are SGHTA and FQGNSA. The CDR3 reads CASSLTGEVQPQHF. CDR3 DNA: TGTGCCAGCAGCTTAACGGGCGAGGTTCAGCCCCAGCATTTT. Based on the CDR3 plus reference TRBV7-2 and TRBJ1-5, the full variable domain is GAGVSQSPSNKVTEKGKDVELRCDPISGHTALYWYRQSLGQGLEFLIYFQGNSAPDKSGLPSDRFSAERTGGSVSTLTIQRTQQEDSAVYLCASSLTGEVQPQHFGDGTRLSIL.

The chain joins TRBV2 to TRBJ2-3, with 7 bases that match TRBD1. Germline trimming cut 2 bases from V and 3 bases from J; bases unmatched to any gene: 8. CDR3 length: 16 residues. CDR1 is SNHLY, CDR2 FYNNEI, per germline. CDR3 in DNA: TGTGCCAGCAGTGAAAGGGGGCTAGCCCTGACAGATACGCAGTATTTT. This codes for CASSERGLALTDTQYF.

The sample holds a few counts of this clone. V usage is TRBV2 and J usage is TRBJ1-2; 11 bases align to TRBD1. This CDR3 spans 15 amino acids. In germline, CDR1 is SNHLY, CDR2 FYNNEI. Trimming took 6 bases from V and 2 from J; bases not matched to a gene: 5. Here the CDR3 reads CASSGTGGGNYGYTF. The DNA for the CDR3 is TGTGCCAGCAGCGGGACAGGGGGAGGCAACTATGGCTACACCTTC.

This sequence joins TRBV7-6 and TRBJ1-1; D is ambiguous. The V and J ends lost 0 bases and 0 bases respectively, with 8 bases between them. Germline V gene data show CDR1 as SGHVS and CDR2 as FNYEAQ. This CDR3 region has 15 residues. The CDR3 protein is CASSLAPNMNTEAFF. For the CDR3, the DNA is TGTGCCAGCAGCTTAGCCCCGAACATGAACACTGAAGCTTTCTTT.

The chain recombines TRBV2 with TRBJ1-2; TRBD1 agrees at 7 bases. This CDR3 region has 13 residues. V trimming: 7 bases; J trimming: 5 bases; junction bases outside the gene matches: 7. From germline, CDR1 is SNHLY and CDR2 FYNNEI. CDR3 DNA: TGTGCCAGCACCCTAGACAGGGTTTATGGCTACACCTTC. It encodes CASTLDRVYGYTF.

The CDR3 protein is CASSAGIGSQETQYF. The CDR3 coding sequence is TGTGCCAGCAGCGCAGGGATAGGCAGCCAAGAGACCCAGTACTTC. V gene TRBV3-1 (or the pseudogene TRBV3-2) combines with J gene TRBJ2-5; D perhaps matches TRBD1 (5 bases). Trimming removed 5 bases at V and 1 base at J, with 14 bases between. This CDR3 is 15 amino acids long. Germline lookup yields CDR1 LGHDT and CDR2 YNNKEL (reference sequence).

The chain has TRBV10-3 and TRBJ1-1; 10 bases match TRBD1. This CDR3 contains 14 residues. With 10 bases clipped from V and 5 bases from J, the junction kept 10 bases outside the gene matches. Germline values: CDR1 ENHRY, CDR2 SYGVKD. In DNA form, the CDR3 reads TGTGCCACCTCACCAGGACAGGGGGTTACTGAAGCTTTCTTT. The encoded protein is CATSPGQGVTEAFF.

The chain has TRBV15 and TRBJ2-3; no clear D. Germline V lookup: CDR1 LNHNV, CDR2 YYDKDF (reference sequence). V was cut by 3 bases and J by 5 bases, with 15 bases left in between. The CDR3 is 15 amino acids. As DNA, the CDR3 is TGTGCCACCAGCAGGGGCACCACCGACTTAGATACGCAGTATTTT. Translating it yields CATSRGTTDLDTQYF.

The chain uses TRBV5-1 and TRBJ1-1; D is ambiguous. CDR3 length: 15 amino acids. Per the germline V gene, CDR1 is SGHRS and CDR2 is YFSETQ. Trimming removed 0 bases at V and 0 bases at J, with 9 bases between. In DNA, the CDR3 is TGCGCCAGCAGCTTGGTGGGCCTTATGAACACTGAAGCTTTCTTT. Translation gives CASSLVGLMNTEAFF. The full variable domain, its missing parts supplied by reference TRBV5-1 and TRBJ1-1, is KAGVTQTPRYLIKTRGQQVTLSCSPISGHRSVSWYQQTPGQGLQFLFEYFSETQRNKGNFPGRFSGRQFSNSRSEMNVSTLELGDSALYLCASSLVGLMNTEAFFGQGTRLTVV.

The J gene is TRBJ1-1, the V gene TRBV29-1, with 8 bases identical to TRBD1. V shed 4 bases and J 2 bases; nucleotides not matched to a gene: 3. Germline-derived CDR1 and CDR2 are SQVTM and ANQGSEA. The CDR3 has 13 amino acids. The CDR3 bases are TGCAGCGTTGTGGACAGGGCTAACACTGAAGCTTTCTTT. Translated: CSVVDRANTEAFF.

This sequence joins TRBV27 and TRBJ1-4; D not resolved. Germline assignment: CDR1 MNHEY and CDR2 SMNVEV (reference sequence). Trimming shortened V by 2 bases and J by 5 bases, and 12 bases separated the two germline ends. CDR3 length equals 15 residues. CDR3 nucleotide sequence: TGTGCCAGCAGTTTAAGAGGCAGAGGGAATGAAAAACTGTTTTTT. Its translation is CASSLRGRGNEKLFF.

The chain is built from TRBV18 and TRBJ2-1; D may correspond to TRBD1 or TRBD2 (6 bases each). Per the germline V gene, CDR1 is KGHSH and CDR2 is LQKENI. The length of the CDR3 is 16 residues. V gave up 3 bases and J gave up 3 bases, with 15 bases separating them. The CDR3 nucleotides read TGTGCCAGCTCACCTTTCGGGGGCCAGGGCTACAATGAGCAGTTCTTC. It specifies CASSPFGGQGYNEQFF.

The rearrangement joins TRBV5-1 to TRBJ2-1, with a tentative D call TRBD2 (6 bases). Germline CDR1 and CDR2: SGHRS and YFSETQ. Trimming stripped 0 bases from V and 6 bases from J, with 7 bases between. The CDR3 sequence is 13 residues long. The CDR3 nucleotides read TGCGCCAGCAGCTTGGGGACTACCAATGAGCAGTTCTTC. This codes for CASSLGTTNEQFF.

This chain connects TRBV4-3 to TRBJ2-2; no reliable D call. The CDR3 totals 14 residues. CDR1 and CDR2 from the germline V gene are LGHNA and YSLEER. The ends were cut back, 0 bases at V and 13 bases at J, with 15 bases in the middle. Written as DNA, the CDR3 is TGCGCCAGCAGCCAAGAAGCGTTTTCGTTTAGGCTGTTTTTT. Its translation is CASSQEAFSFRLFF.

The chain uses TRBV25-1 and TRBJ1-2; D is unclear. V lost 3 bases and J 1 base, leaving 6 bases between the germline ends. CDR1 and CDR2 from the germline V gene are MGHDK and SYGVNS. The CDR3 runs to 13 residues. This CDR3 is CASSDPNNYGYTF. CDR3 coding DNA: TGTGCCAGCAGTGATCCGAATAACTATGGCTACACCTTC.

The chain employs TRBV7-2 and TRBJ2-2; 7 positions agree with TRBD1. Germline assignment: CDR1 SGHTA and CDR2 FQGNSA. This CDR3 is 19 amino acids long. The J segment lost 6 bases and the V segment lost 5 bases, leaving 21 bases of the junction unmatched. The CDR3 protein is CASSPQSDRSPRVPGELFF. CDR3 bases: TGTGCCAGCAGCCCGCAATCGGACAGGTCCCCTCGGGTCCCCGGGGAGCTGTTTTTT.

The chain is built from TRBV9 and TRBJ1-3; D gene ambiguous. The germline V gene encodes CDR1 SGDLS and CDR2 YYNGEE. This CDR3 has 16 amino acids. The V gene lost 0 bases and the J gene lost 0 bases, with 10 bases spanning the gap. CDR3 in DNA: TGTGCCAGCAGCGTAGGTAACCTTAACTCTGGAAACACCATATATTTT. Protein product: CASSVGNLNSGNTIYF.

The rearrangement uses TRBV27 and TRBJ1-2, with D perhaps TRBD1 (5 bases). With 3 bases removed from V and 7 bases from J, the gap between germline ends came to 15 bases. Germline V CDR1 and CDR2: MNHEY, SMNVEV (reference sequence). The CDR3 sequence is 14 residues long. CDR3 residues: CASSLNSGRRGYTF. CDR3 DNA sequence: TGTGCCAGCAGTTTGAATTCGGGGCGGCGTGGCTACACCTTC.

In its sample, this clone was seen a few times. The chain couples TRBV5-6 to TRBJ2-1; D is possibly TRBD1 (5 bases). Germline V gene sequence: CDR1 SGHDT, CDR2 YYEEEE. CDR3 size: 14 residues. Trimming cost V 0 bases and J 10 bases, with 14 bases left between them. This chain's CDR3 is CASSLVAGMSEQFF. CDR3 bases: TGTGCCAGCAGCTTGGTGGCAGGGATGAGCGAGCAGTTCTTC. Drawing the rest from reference TRBV5-6 and TRBJ2-1, the complete variable domain is DAGVTQSPTHLIKTRGQQVTLRCSPKSGHDTVSWYQQALGQGPQFIFQYYEEEERQRGNFPDRFSGHQFPNYSSELNVNALLLGDSALYLCASSLVAGMSEQFFGPGTRLTVL.

The genes are TRBV2 and TRBJ2-2; D remains ambiguous. Trimming removed 5 bases at V and 4 bases at J, with 8 bases between. This CDR3 has 13 amino acids. Germline V gene lookup returns CDR1 SNHLY and CDR2 FYNNEI. CDR3 protein: CASSMTATGELFF. The CDR3 bases are TGTGCCAGCAGTATGACGGCCACCGGGGAGCTGTTTTTT. Drawing the rest from reference TRBV2 and TRBJ2-2, the complete variable domain is EPEVTQTPSHQVTQMGQEVILRCVPISNHLYFYWYRQILGQKVEFLVSFYNNEISEKSEIFDDQFSVERPDGSNFTLKIRSTKLEDSAMYFCASSMTATGELFFGEGSRLTVL.

This clone was observed a single time. The J gene is TRBJ2-7, the V gene TRBV9, with a possible D match to TRBD1 (6 bases). Germline values: CDR1 SGDLS, CDR2 YYNGEE. The CDR3 length is 15 residues. Trimming pared 0 bases from V and 3 bases from J, leaving 13 bases between. The CDR3 protein is CASSVAGTNYYEQYF. CDR3 nucleotides: TGTGCCAGCAGCGTAGCGGGGACAAACTACTACGAGCAGTACTTC.

The chain has TRBV4-3 and TRBJ1-3; D is undetermined. Trimming removed 0 bases from V and 0 bases from J, with 6 bases in between. This CDR3 has 15 amino acids. Germline V gives CDR1 LGHNA, CDR2 YSLEER. The CDR3 DNA reads TGCGCCAGCAGCCAAGACTTCAACTCTGGAAACACCATATATTTT. Translated: CASSQDFNSGNTIYF.

The J gene is TRBJ1-5, the V gene TRBV19; the match to TRBD1 covers 8 bases. CDR1 and CDR2 (germline): LNHDA, SQIVND (reference sequence). J was trimmed by 6 bases and V by 4 bases; bases with no gene match: 5. There are 14 residues in the CDR3. The CDR3 DNA follows: TGTGCCAGTAGTAGGACAGGGATAATTCAGCCCCAGCATTTT. Its protein is CASSRTGIIQPQHF.

The CDR3 DNA follows: TGCGCCAGCAGTGTGGGGACTAGCGGGAGCTTCCAAGAGACCCAGTACTTC. Protein sequence: CASSVGTSGSFQETQYF. The rearrangement links TRBV10-1 to TRBJ2-5; 14 nucleotides match TRBD2. Germline CDR1 reads WNHNN; CDR2 reads SYGVQD (reference sequence). Trimming cost V 4 bases and J 1 base; bases outside gene matches: 5. CDR3 size: 17 residues.